The entry below describes one T cell receptor beta chain. This record comes from a study of CD8 T cells in Susac syndrome. An amount of RNA that ranged from roughly 0.5 to 1 ug was reverse transcribed with random hexamers. TCRdb reprocessed the immunoSEQ multiplex PCR reads with MiXCR, giving one entry per CDR3 protein. In the table there are more than 200,000 distinct CDR3 sequences, around 93% of which are singletons. Germline CDR1 and CDR2: DFQATT and SNEGSKA (reference sequence). The CDR3 is made up of 13 amino acids. V lost 3 bases and J lost 2, with 10 bases in between. The multiple sclerosis controls consisted of treatment-naive patients with relapsing-remitting disease, either stable or active.

Sequencing was carried out using CD4+ T cells from PBMCs. This sequence was found in a human donor with multiple sclerosis. V is TRBV20-1 and J is TRBJ1-2, with D perhaps TRBD1 (5 bases). The CDR3 DNA reads as TGCAGTGCTAGGGACATGTCGAACTATGGCTACACCTTC. Amino acids: CSARDMSNYGYTF.